This T cell receptor beta chain was sequenced for a study of T cell repertoires in cytomegalovirus infection. TCRdb reanalysed the reads using MiXCR and keeps one entry per CDR3 protein. Of 350,000 to 550,000 distinct CDR3 sequences in the sample, approximately 30% were seen once. Regarding this clonotype: The antigen is not known.

Study-level points and caveats: The study found HLA-C-restricted CMV-specific TCR beta clonotypes dominating the ex vivo response.

Trimming stripped 2 bases from V and 0 bases from J, with 10 bases between. The CDR3 is 15 amino acids. Germline V CDR1 and CDR2: MNHEY, SVGAGI. The chain couples TRBV6-5 to TRBJ1-1; no reliable D call. The sequencing input was PBMCs. This TCR came from a human donor in good health (CMV status not recorded). Some clones in this sample may be carry-over from other donors' samples. As DNA, the CDR3 is TGTGCCAGCAGTTACGATGGGTCGATGAACACTGAAGCTTTCTTT. This encodes CASSYDGSMNTEAFF.